This entry lists 8 T cell receptor beta chains sequenced from one sample in a study of shared clonotypes between healthy human individuals. The method was immunoSEQ multiplex PCR; TCRdb's version includes in-frame clones alone and lacks a portion of them. The profile shows 780,000 or so clones, roughly 72% of them singletons. The sequenced material came from memory CD4+ T cells sorted from blood. Subset denoted: CD45RA-negative fraction. The receptors here all came from a woman in her 30s in good health.

The CDR3 nucleotides read TGTGCCAGCAGCCCGGCGGGGGGAGGCACTGAAGCTTTCTTT. Amino acids: CASSPAGGGTEAFF. The rearrangement links TRBV5-5 to TRBJ1-1, with TRBD1 as a possible D gene (5 bases). The V end was cut by 4 bases, the J end by 4 bases, with 14 bases between. CDR1 and CDR2 (germline): SGHKS, YYEKEE (reference sequence). The length of the CDR3 is 14 residues. The whole variable domain, filled in from reference TRBV5-5 and TRBJ1-1, reads DAGVTQSPTHLIKTRGQQVTLRCSPISGHKSVSWYQQVLGQGPQFIFQYYEKEERGRGNFPDRFSARQFPNYSSELNVNALLLGDSALYLCASSPAGGGTEAFFGQGTRLTVV.

The CDR3 reads CASRDNEQFF. The DNA of the CDR3 is TGTGCCAGCAGAGACAATGAGCAGTTCTTC. This chain links TRBV6-4 with TRBJ2-1, with D uncertain. This CDR3 region has 10 residues. CDR1 is MRHNA, CDR2 SNTAGT, per germline. V was clipped by 6 bases and J by 5 bases, with 2 bases between them.

This clone turned up a few times. V usage is TRBV27 and J usage is TRBJ1-1, with 11 nucleotides matching TRBD1. Losses at the gene ends were 5 bases for V and 4 bases for J; bases not matched to a gene: 6. Germline lookup yields CDR1 MNHEY and CDR2 SMNVEV (reference sequence). The CDR3 runs 15 residues. The CDR3 sequence is CASSPGQGAITEAFF. DNA for the CDR3: TGTGCCAGCAGTCCTGGACAGGGGGCGATCACTGAAGCTTTCTTT.

The chain recombines TRBV27 with TRBJ2-7; D possibly uses TRBD1 or TRBD2 (5 bases each). CDR3 length: 15 amino acids. V shed 3 bases and J shed 6 bases, with 18 bases lying between them. Germline CDR1 MNHEY, CDR2 SMNVEV (reference sequence). CDR3 protein: CASSFTRDPVGEQYF. The CDR3 DNA is TGTGCCAGCAGTTTTACCCGGGACCCTGTGGGCGAGCAGTACTTC.

The chain carries TRBV6-5 and TRBJ2-3; 7 bases match TRBD1. CDR1 is MNHEY and CDR2 is SVGAGI in the germline V gene. This CDR3 is 14 amino acids long. V gave up 7 bases and J gave up 6 bases; unmatched junction bases: 10. Here the CDR3 DNA reads TGTGCCAGCACCCTGGGACAGTTGGGGGATACGCAGTATTTT. Translated: CASTLGQLGDTQYF.

This clone has a handful of counts. This chain links TRBV27 with TRBJ1-1, with TRBD1 matching over 7 bases. The ends lost 3 bases at V and 10 bases at J; junction bases unmatched: 8. The V gene's germline CDR1 is MNHEY and CDR2 SMNVEV (reference sequence). This CDR3 has 13 residues. The CDR3 loop reads CASSLNRGSLAFF. CDR3 bases: TGTGCCAGCAGTTTGAACAGGGGCAGTTTAGCTTTCTTT.

V and J are TRBV30 and TRBJ1-5, with D unresolved. V lost 4 bases, J lost 6 bases, and 19 bases lay in between. The CDR3 extends over 15 amino acids. Germline V gene lookup returns CDR1 GTSNPN and CDR2 SVGIG (reference sequence). DNA of the CDR3: TGTGCCTGGACCCTACGCGGCAGGAAGGGTCAGCCCCAGCATTTT. Translation: CAWTLRGRKGQPQHF. Full variable domain (outside the CDR3, taken from reference TRBV30 and TRBJ1-5): SQTIHQWPATLVQPVGSPLSLECTVEGTSNPNLYWYRQAAGRGLQLLFYSVGIGQISSEVPQNLSASRPQDRQFILSSKKLLLSDSGFYLCAWTLRGRKGQPQHFGDGTRLSIL.

The chain has TRBV14 and TRBJ2-3, with unresolved D. The CDR3 runs to 12 residues. V was cut by 0 bases and J by 7 bases, with 5 bases left in between. The germline V gene encodes CDR1 SGHDN and CDR2 FVKESK. CDR3: CASSQDRNTQYF. For the CDR3, the DNA is TGTGCCAGCAGCCAAGATCGGAATACGCAGTATTTT.